This T cell receptor beta chain was profiled in a study of shared clonotypes between healthy human individuals. Study-level results: Limited genetic and exposure-history diversity came from having few donors. Large sequencing depth failed to make sorted-subset sequencing complete, rarefaction showed.

The authors ran the assay at deep level. Each replicate PCR on the sorted subsets used 200 ng DNA (around 30,000 T cell genomes). Method: immunoSEQ multiplex PCR; TCRdb's copy keeps in-frame clones and lacks some. The repertoire has millions of clones, approximately 95% of them found once; the top ten carry 0.3% to 0.4%. Germline trimming cut 3 bases from V and 7 bases from J; bases unmatched to any gene: 12. This CDR3 contains 17 residues. Germline lookup yields CDR1 GTSNPN and CDR2 SVGIG (reference sequence). Notes on this clone: Antigen specificity is unknown.

This chain joins TRBV30 and TRBJ2-2, with 12 bases matching TRBD2. The clonotype comes from a man younger than 35 in good health. Some clones in this sample may be carry-over from other donors' samples. The sequenced sample consisted of naive CD4+ T cells from PBMCs. Subset denoted: CD45RA+ positively selected. The CDR3 sequence is CAWSPLRTSGTGGELFF. In nucleotides, the CDR3 is TGTGCCTGGAGCCCACTACGGACTAGCGGGACTGGCGGGGAGCTGTTTTTT.